Given below is one TCR beta chain in context. Its antigen is unknown. Here immunoSEQ multiplex PCR was the method, and the copy in TCRdb shows in-frame clones only, minus some. The sample has roughly 58,000 clones; just under 85% are singletons. The data were taken from a study of OX40 agonist ivuxolimab in advanced cancers. Overall study findings and caveats: Some nonresponders additionally presented with little normalized T-cell clonal expansion. Expanded clones were, on average, more numerous among CD8+ T cells than CD4+.

This CDR3 has 19 amino acids. The rearrangement joins TRBV21-1 to TRBJ2-6; no check of the table's D call, TRBD1, against the DNA was made. TRBV21-1 is noted as a pseudogene. This TCR was recovered from an adult with an advanced solid tumor such as melanoma, head and neck, liver or kidney cancer. The specimen was CD4+ or CD8+ T cells sorted from blood, collected in a trial of the OX40 agonist ivuxolimab. The CDR3 DNA follows: TGTGCCAGCAGCAAAGAAGTGATCGCAGGGGGCGCTGGGGCCAACGTCCTGACTTTC. Its translation: CASSKEVIAGGAGANVLTF.